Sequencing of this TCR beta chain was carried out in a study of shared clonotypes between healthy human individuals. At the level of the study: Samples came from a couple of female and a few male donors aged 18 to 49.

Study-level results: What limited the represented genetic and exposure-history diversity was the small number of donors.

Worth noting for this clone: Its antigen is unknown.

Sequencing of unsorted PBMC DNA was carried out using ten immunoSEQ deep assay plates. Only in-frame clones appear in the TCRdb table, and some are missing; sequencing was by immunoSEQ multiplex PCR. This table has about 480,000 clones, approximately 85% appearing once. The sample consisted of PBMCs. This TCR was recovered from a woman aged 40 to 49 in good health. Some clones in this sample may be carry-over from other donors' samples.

The CDR3 protein is CASSISLRTGELFF. Written as DNA, the CDR3 is TGTGCCAGTAGTATCAGTCTCAGGACCGGGGAGCTGTTTTTT. The genes are TRBV19 and TRBJ2-2; D call uncertain. Trimming shortened V by 3 bases and J by 5 bases, and 10 bases separated the two germline ends. CDR1 and CDR2 (germline): LNHDA, SQIVND (reference sequence). This CDR3 is 14 amino acids long.